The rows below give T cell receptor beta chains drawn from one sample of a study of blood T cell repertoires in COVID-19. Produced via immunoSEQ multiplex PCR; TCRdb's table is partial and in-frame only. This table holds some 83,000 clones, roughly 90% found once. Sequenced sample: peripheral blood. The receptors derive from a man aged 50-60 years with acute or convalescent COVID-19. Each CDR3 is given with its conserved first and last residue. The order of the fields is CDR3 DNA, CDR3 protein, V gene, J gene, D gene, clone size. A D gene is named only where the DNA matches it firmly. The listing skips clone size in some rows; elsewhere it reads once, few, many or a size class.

TGTGCCAGCAGGACGGACAGGATCATGAACACTGAAGCTTTCTTT	CASRTDRIMNTEAFF	TRBV6-5	TRBJ1-1	TRBD1	few
TGTGCCAGCAGCCCTAGGGACAGGGGGCGAGAGACCCAGTACTTC	CASSPRDRGRETQYF	TRBV3-1/TRBV3-2	TRBJ2-5	TRBD1	.
TGTGCCAGCAGTTTATCGGGGGTCCAGCCCCAGCATTTT	CASSLSGVQPQHF	TRBV28	TRBJ1-5	.	.
TGTGCCAGCAGAAAGGGACTAGCGGAGCAAGAGACCCAGTACTTC	CASRKGLAEQETQYF	TRBV6-5	TRBJ2-5	TRBD2	.
TGTGCCACCAGCAGAGAGTTTGGGCCCCCCTACAATGAGCAGTTCTTC	CATSREFGPPYNEQFF	TRBV15	TRBJ2-1	.	.
TGCAGCGTTGACCCGGGGAACACTGAAGCTTTCTTT	CSVDPGNTEAFF	TRBV29-1	TRBJ1-1	.	.
TGTGCCAGCAGTCCCACTAGCGGCGTTTACAATGAGCAGTTCTTC	CASSPTSGVYNEQFF	TRBV28	TRBJ2-1	TRBD2	.
TGTGCCAGCAGCCAGAAGACAGGTTCGAACACTGAAGCTTTCTTT	CASSQKTGSNTEAFF	TRBV5-4	TRBJ1-1	.	.
TGCAGCGTTGAACTCCAGGGACATTCTGGAAACACCATATATTTT	CSVELQGHSGNTIYF	TRBV29-1	TRBJ1-3	.	.
TGTGCCAGCGGGAGCGGGGGTACCTACGAGCAGTACTTC	CASGSGGTYEQYF	TRBV6-5	TRBJ2-7	TRBD2	.
TGTGCCAGCAGATTGACAGGGGAGGGAGATACGCAGTATTTT	CASRLTGEGDTQYF	TRBV27	TRBJ2-3	.	.
TGTGCCAGCTCCCTAGGCAGGAGGGAGACCCAGTACTTC	CASSLGRRETQYF	TRBV18	TRBJ2-5	.	.
TGTGCCAGCAGTGACTTGGGAACTAGCGGGAGGGGGAGGGAGACCCAGTACTTC	CASSDLGTSGRGRETQYF	TRBV6-1	TRBJ2-5	TRBD2	.
TGTGCCATCAACACAGACTATGGCTACACCTTC	CAINTDYGYTF	TRBV10-3	TRBJ1-2	.	.
TGTGCCAGCAGCTTAGGGTTCGGGATTTTCAATTCACCCCTCCACTTT	CASSLGFGIFNSPLHF	TRBV7-8	TRBJ1-6	.	.
TGTGCCACCAGCCAAGGGGGGGGGAGCGAGCAGTTCTTC	CATSQGGGSEQFF	TRBV14	TRBJ2-1	.	.
TGTGCCAGCAGTGGACAGGGGGCGAGCAATCAGCCCCAGCATTTT	CASSGQGASNQPQHF	TRBV6-6	TRBJ1-5	TRBD1	.